The text below deals with one T cell receptor (beta chain). Given a far larger clone just one base away, this is likely a sequencing read error. The sample originates from a study of prognosis after radiotherapy for stage I lung cancer. Amplification of TCR beta CDR3 from genomic DNA used two-round multiplex PCR. First-round PCR, the initial amplification, used primers specific to each TRBV and TRBJ gene. In TCRdb, the multiplex PCR reads were re-called with MiXCR into one record per CDR3 protein. The repertoire holds 15,000 or so distinct CDR3 sequences, with more than 35% as singletons. V lost 1 base and J 6 bases, leaving 7 bases between the germline ends. Germline V gene data show CDR1 as SEHNR and CDR2 as FQNEAQ (reference sequence). CDR3 length: 13 residues.

The origin of this receptor is a donor aged 50 or older with non-small cell lung cancer. V usage is TRBV7-9 and J usage is TRBJ1-5; unclear D gene. Here the sequenced sample was PBMCs, taken before or after stereotactic body radiation therapy (not recorded which). As DNA, the CDR3 is TGTGCCAGCAGCTTAGGGTGGGGTCAGCCCCAGCATTTT. Translated, it gives CASSLGWGQPQHF.